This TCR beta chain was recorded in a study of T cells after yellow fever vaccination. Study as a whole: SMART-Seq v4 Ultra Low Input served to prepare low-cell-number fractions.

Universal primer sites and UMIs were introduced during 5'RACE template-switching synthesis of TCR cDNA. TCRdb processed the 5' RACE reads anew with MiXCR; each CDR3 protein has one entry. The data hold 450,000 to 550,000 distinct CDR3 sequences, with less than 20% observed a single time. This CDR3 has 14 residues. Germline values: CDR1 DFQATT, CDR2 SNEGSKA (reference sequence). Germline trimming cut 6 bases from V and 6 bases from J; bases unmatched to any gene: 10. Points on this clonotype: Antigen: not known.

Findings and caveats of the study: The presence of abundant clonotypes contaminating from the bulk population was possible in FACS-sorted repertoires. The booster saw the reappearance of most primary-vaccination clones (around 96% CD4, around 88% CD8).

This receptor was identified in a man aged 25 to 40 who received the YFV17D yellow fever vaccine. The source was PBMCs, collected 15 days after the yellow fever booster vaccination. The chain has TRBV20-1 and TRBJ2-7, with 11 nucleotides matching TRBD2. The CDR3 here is CSALATSGGGEQYF. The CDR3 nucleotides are TGCAGTGCGCTCGCAACTAGCGGGGGTGGCGAGCAGTACTTC.